A single sample is the source of the 6 T cell receptor beta chains below, sequenced in a study of TIL therapy for anti-PD-1-resistant metastatic lung cancer. Specified time point: pre-treatment sample, taken before nivolumab and TIL therapy. Tumor tissue came from excised metastases, mostly pleural nodules or supraclavicular lymph nodes. This was the immunoSEQ v3 assay. Sequencing used immunoSEQ multiplex PCR; TCRdb keeps in-frame clones, though not all of them. The data contain about 100,000 clones, about two thirds of them seen just once; the ten biggest clones take up roughly 11%. Sequencing was performed on tumor tissue, taken at baseline. The origin of the receptors is a person between 30 and 80 years old with non-small cell lung cancer.

The chain carries TRBV24-1 and TRBJ2-2, with D maybe TRBD1 (5 bases). Germline V CDR1 and CDR2: KGHDR, SFDVKD. The CDR3 is 17 residues long. Between the trimmed V and J ends, which lost 3 bases and 4 bases, there was a span of 17 bases. The CDR3 here is CATSDLSGLTGTGELFF. The CDR3 region has the DNA TGTGCCACCAGTGATCTCTCAGGGCTAACCGGCACCGGGGAGCTGTTTTTT.

The chain is built from TRBV9 and TRBJ2-1; 7 bases line up with TRBD2. V shed 1 base, J shed 3 bases, and the junction held 7 bases outside the gene matches. Germline V gene sequence: CDR1 SGDLS, CDR2 YYNGEE. The length of the CDR3 is 16 residues. CDR3 in DNA: TGTGCCAGCAGCGTATATAAGCGGGAAGGCTACAATGAGCAGTTCTTC. Translated, it gives CASSVYKREGYNEQFF.

The V and J genes are TRBV9 and TRBJ1-2; D is perhaps TRBD1 (5 bases). Germline values: CDR1 SGDLS, CDR2 YYNGEE. Trimming removed 0 bases at V and 8 bases at J, with 17 bases between. There are 15 residues in the CDR3. The CDR3 sequence is CASSVDIWDRVGYTF. Written as DNA, the CDR3 is TGTGCCAGCAGCGTAGATATTTGGGACCGGGTGGGCTACACCTTC.

The sample holds a few counts of this clone. The V and J genes are TRBV5-8 and TRBJ1-5; 8 nucleotides match TRBD1. With V trimmed by 0 bases and J by 6 bases, 5 bases remained unmatched. In germline, CDR1 is SGHTS, CDR2 YDEGEE. This CDR3 is 15 amino acids long. The CDR3 loop reads CASSLAGGAVQPQHF. CDR3 nucleotides: TGTGCCAGCAGCTTGGCAGGGGGCGCCGTTCAGCCCCAGCATTTT.

V is TRBV19 and J is TRBJ2-3; 7 bases line up with TRBD2. Germline CDR1 is LNHDA and CDR2 is SQIVND (reference sequence). The length of the CDR3 is 14 residues. J lost 2 bases, V lost 4 bases, and 3 bases had no gene match. CDR3 protein: CASSTGGSTDTQYF. In DNA form, the CDR3 reads TGTGCCAGTAGTACCGGGGGGTCCACAGATACGCAGTATTTT.

The chain recombines TRBV5-1 with TRBJ1-3; no clear D. CDR3 length: 17 residues. Germline V CDR1 and CDR2: SGHRS, YFSETQ. Trimming left V 0 bases short and J 4 bases short, with 17 bases between. CDR3 region: CASSLAGSSLSGNTIYF. CDR3 DNA sequence: TGCGCCAGCAGCTTGGCGGGCAGCTCATTGTCCGGAAACACCATATATTTT. The full variable domain, completed using reference TRBV5-1 and TRBJ1-3, is KAGVTQTPRYLIKTRGQQVTLSCSPISGHRSVSWYQQTPGQGLQFLFEYFSETQRNKGNFPGRFSGRQFSNSRSEMNVSTLELGDSALYLCASSLAGSSLSGNTIYFGEGSWLTVV.